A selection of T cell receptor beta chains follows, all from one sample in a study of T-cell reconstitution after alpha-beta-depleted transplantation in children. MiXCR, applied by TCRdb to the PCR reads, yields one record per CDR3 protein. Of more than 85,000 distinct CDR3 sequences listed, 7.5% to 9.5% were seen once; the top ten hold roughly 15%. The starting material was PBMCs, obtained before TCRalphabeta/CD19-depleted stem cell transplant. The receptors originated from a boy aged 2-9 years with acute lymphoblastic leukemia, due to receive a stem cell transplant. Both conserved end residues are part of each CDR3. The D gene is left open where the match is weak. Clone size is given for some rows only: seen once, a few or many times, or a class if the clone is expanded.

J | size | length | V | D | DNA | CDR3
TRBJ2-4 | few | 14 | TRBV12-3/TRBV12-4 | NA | TGTGCCAGCAGTTTTACAGGGATTCGGGACATTCAGTACTTC | CASSFTGIRDIQYF
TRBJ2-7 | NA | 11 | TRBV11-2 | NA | TGTGCCAGCAGCTTTACCCGCGAGCAGTACTTC | CASSFTREQYF
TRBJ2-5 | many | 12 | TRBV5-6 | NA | TGTGCCAGCAGCTTGGCCATGGAGACCCAGTACTTC | CASSLAMETQYF
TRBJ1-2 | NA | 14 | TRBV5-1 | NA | TGCGCCAGCAGCTTGGAGGGGGTAGCGGGCGGCTACACCTTC | CASSLEGVAGGYTF
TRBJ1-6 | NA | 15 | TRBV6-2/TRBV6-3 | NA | TGTGCCAGCAGTAGGAGGGCCGACAGCCCTTCACCCCTCCACTTT | CASSRRADSPSPLHF
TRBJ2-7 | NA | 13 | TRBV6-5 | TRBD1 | TGTGCCAGCAGGGGGACAGGGACCCTTGAGCAGTACTTC | CASRGTGTLEQYF
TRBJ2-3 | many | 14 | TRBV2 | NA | TGTGCCAGCAATGACCCCCGGGCCACAGATACGCAGTATTTT | CASNDPRATDTQYF
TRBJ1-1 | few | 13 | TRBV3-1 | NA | TGTGCCAGCAGCTCTACCGTTCGTACTGAAGCTTTCTTT | CASSSTVRTEAFF
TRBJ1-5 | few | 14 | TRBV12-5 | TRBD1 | TGTGCTAGTGGTTGGTCGGGACAGAATCAGCCCCAGCATTTT | CASGWSGQNQPQHF
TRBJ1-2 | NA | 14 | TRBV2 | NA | TGTGCCAGCAGTGAAGACGTCAGAAACTATGGCTACACCTTC | CASSEDVRNYGYTF
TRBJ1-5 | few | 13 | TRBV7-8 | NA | TGTGCCAGCAGCTTAGGTGGGGGGACGCCCCAGCATTTT | CASSLGGGTPQHF
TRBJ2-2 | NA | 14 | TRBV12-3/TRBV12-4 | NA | TGTGCCAGCGACTCTACGGGGGCCGTCGGGGAGCTGTTTTTT | CASDSTGAVGELFF
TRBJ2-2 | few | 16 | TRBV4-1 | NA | TGCGCCAGCAGCCAAGACCCGGGAGTAAGCACCGGGGAGCTGTTTTTT | CASSQDPGVSTGELFF
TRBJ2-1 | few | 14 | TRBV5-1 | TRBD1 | TGCGCCAGCAGCTTCAACGGACAGGACAATGAGCAGTTCTTC | CASSFNGQDNEQFF
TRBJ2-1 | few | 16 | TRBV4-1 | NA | TGCGCCAGCAGCCAAGGGGGGGCCATCTCCTACAATGAGCAGTTCTTC | CASSQGGAISYNEQFF
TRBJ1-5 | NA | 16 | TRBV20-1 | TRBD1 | TGCAGTGCTAATAGGGCTGCTCGTGACAGGGGGGTGCCCCAGCATTTT | CSANRAARDRGVPQHF
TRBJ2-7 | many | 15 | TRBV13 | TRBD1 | TGTGCCAGCAGCACCTGGGACAGACTTACCTACGAGCAGTACTTC | CASSTWDRLTYEQYF
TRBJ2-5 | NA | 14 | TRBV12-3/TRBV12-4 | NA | TGTGCCAGCAGTCCAGACCCGAGGAGGGAGACCCAGTACTTC | CASSPDPRRETQYF
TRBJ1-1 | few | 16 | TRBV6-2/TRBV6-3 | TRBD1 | TGTGCCAGCAGTTACTCGAGCGAGGGGGCGAACACTGAAGCTTTCTTT | CASSYSSEGANTEAFF
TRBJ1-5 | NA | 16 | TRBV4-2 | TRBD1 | TGTGCCAGCAGCCAAGCTCCACAGGGGGGCAATCAGCCCCAGCATTTT | CASSQAPQGGNQPQHF
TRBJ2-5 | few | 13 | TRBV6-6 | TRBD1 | TGTGCCAGCAGGGACAGGGGGAGAGAGACCCAGTACTTC | CASRDRGRETQYF
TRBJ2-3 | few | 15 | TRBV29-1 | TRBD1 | TGCAGCGTTGTGACCGGGACAGGGGTCACAGATACGCAGTATTTT | CSVVTGTGVTDTQYF
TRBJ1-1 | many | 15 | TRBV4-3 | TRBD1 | TGCGCCAGCAGCCAAGGGACAGGGATGAACACTGAAGCTTTCTTT | CASSQGTGMNTEAFF
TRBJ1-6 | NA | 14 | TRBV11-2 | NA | TGTGCCAGCAGCTTAATTTGGGGAAATTCACCCCTCCACTTT | CASSLIWGNSPLHF
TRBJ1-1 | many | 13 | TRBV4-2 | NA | TGTGCCAGCAGCCAAGATGGTGGGACCGAAGCTTTCTTT | CASSQDGGTEAFF
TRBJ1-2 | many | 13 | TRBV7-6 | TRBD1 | TGTGCCAGCAGCAAAGGGACAGGGGGTGGCTACACCTTC | CASSKGTGGGYTF
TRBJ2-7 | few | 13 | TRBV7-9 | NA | TGTGCCAGCAGTATGGGGTTGGGTTACGAGCAGTACTTC | CASSMGLGYEQYF
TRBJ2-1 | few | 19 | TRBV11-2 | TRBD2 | TGTGCCAGCAGCTTAGGGGGAACCAGGACTAGCGGGGGTTACAATGAGCAGTTCTTC | CASSLGGTRTSGGYNEQFF
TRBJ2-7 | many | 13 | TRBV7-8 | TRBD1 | TGTGCCAGCAGCCATCGGACAGGGTACGAGCAGTACTTC | CASSHRTGYEQYF
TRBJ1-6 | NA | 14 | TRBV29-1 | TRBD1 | TGCAGCGCCAGGACAGGCGACCCGAATTCACCCCTCCACTTT | CSARTGDPNSPLHF
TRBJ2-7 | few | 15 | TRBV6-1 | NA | TGTGCCAGCAGTCCCCAATGGCTCAAGGGTTACGAGCAGTACTTC | CASSPQWLKGYEQYF
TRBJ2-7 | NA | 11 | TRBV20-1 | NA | TGCAGTCACCTAGTTGGGTACGAGCAGTACTTC | CSHLVGYEQYF
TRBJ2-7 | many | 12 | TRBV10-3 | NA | TGTGCCATCAGTGGGGCGAGTTACGAGCAGTACTTC | CAISGASYEQYF
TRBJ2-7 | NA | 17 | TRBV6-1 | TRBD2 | TGTGCCAGCAGCCGGACTAGCGGGGGCTGGAGCTCCTACGAGCAGTACTTC | CASSRTSGGWSSYEQYF
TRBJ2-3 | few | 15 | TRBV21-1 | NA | TGTGCCAGCAGCAAAAGTGCCCAGAGCACAGATACGCAGTATTTT | CASSKSAQSTDTQYF
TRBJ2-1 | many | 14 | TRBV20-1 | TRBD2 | TGCAGTGCTAGACTAGCGGGGGGCTTCGATGAGCAGTTCTTC | CSARLAGGFDEQFF
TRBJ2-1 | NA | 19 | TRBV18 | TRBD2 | TGTGCCAGCTCATTCCAGGTGACTAGCGGGGGCCTTCTTTACAATGAGCAGTTCTTC | CASSFQVTSGGLLYNEQFF
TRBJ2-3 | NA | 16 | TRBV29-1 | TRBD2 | TGCAGCGTTGAACTAGCGGCGACCCCAAGCACAGATACGCAGTATTTT | CSVELAATPSTDTQYF
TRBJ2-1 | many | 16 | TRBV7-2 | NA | TGTGCCAGCAGCTTAGGTGGGACGGGATTCTACAATGAGCAGTTCTTC | CASSLGGTGFYNEQFF
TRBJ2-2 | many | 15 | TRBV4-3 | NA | TGCGCCAGCAGCCAAGTCCAGAGCGACACCGGGGAGCTGTTTTTT | CASSQVQSDTGELFF
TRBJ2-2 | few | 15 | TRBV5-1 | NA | TGCGCCAGCAGCCGGGGGCCACCAAACACCGGGGAGCTGTTTTTT | CASSRGPPNTGELFF
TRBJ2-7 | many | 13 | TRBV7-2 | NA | TGTGCCAGCAGCCTCCACCCCACCTACGAGCAGTACTTC | CASSLHPTYEQYF
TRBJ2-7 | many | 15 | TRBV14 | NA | TGTGCCAGCAGCCAAGTCCCCGGGTTGATCTACGAGCAGTACTTC | CASSQVPGLIYEQYF
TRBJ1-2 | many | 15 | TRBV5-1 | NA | TGCGCCAGCAGCTTGGCGGGGCGAGCTAACTATGGCTACACCTTC | CASSLAGRANYGYTF
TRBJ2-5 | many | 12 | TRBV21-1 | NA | TGTGCCAGCAGCCAACTCTTAAGTCCCCAGTACTTC | CASSQLLSPQYF
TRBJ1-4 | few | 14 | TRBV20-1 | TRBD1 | TGCAGTGCTAAGAGGGGACAGGGGGCCGAAAAACTGTTTTTT | CSAKRGQGAEKLFF
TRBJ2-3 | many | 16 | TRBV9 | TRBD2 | TGTGCCAGCAGCCCGGGGGCTAGCGGGGGCACAGATACGCAGTATTTT | CASSPGASGGTDTQYF
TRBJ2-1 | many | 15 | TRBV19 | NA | TGTGCCAGTAGACCCCGGGACGGCTCCTACAATGAGCAGTTCTTC | CASRPRDGSYNEQFF
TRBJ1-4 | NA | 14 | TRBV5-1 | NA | TGCGCCAGCAGTCAACGATCAGGGGATGAAAAACTGTTTTTT | CASSQRSGDEKLFF
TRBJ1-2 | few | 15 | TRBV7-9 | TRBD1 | TGTGCCAGCAGCGCGGACAGGCGAGCTAACTATGGCTACACCTTC | CASSADRRANYGYTF
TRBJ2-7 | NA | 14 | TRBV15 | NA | TGTGCCACCAGCAGAGTAGGGGTTCTATACGAGCAGTACTTC | CATSRVGVLYEQYF